This record concerns one T cell receptor (beta chain) sequence. Cohort allocation depended upon clinical history that participants reported. The sample comes from a study of blood T cell repertoires in COVID-19. Turning to the study itself: Italy, Spain and the United States were the sources of the convalescent and acute COVID-19 samples.

Repertoires were generated with immunoSEQ multiplex PCR, while TCRdb's copy carries only in-frame clones and drops some. The sample records roughly 250,000 clones, roughly 91% being singletons. The origin of this receptor is a woman in her thirties or forties with acute COVID-19. Sequenced: PBMCs or T cells enriched from blood (not recorded which).

This chain's CDR3 is CASSPATGKNSPLHF. CDR3 in DNA: TGTGCCAGCAGCCCCGCGACAGGAAAAAATTCACCCCTCCACTTT. This chain links TRBV7-3 with TRBJ1-6; TRBD1 might be the D (6 bases). This CDR3 contains 15 residues. Trimming removed 5 bases at V and 7 bases at J, with 15 bases between. The germline gives CDR1 SGHTA, CDR2 FQGTGA.